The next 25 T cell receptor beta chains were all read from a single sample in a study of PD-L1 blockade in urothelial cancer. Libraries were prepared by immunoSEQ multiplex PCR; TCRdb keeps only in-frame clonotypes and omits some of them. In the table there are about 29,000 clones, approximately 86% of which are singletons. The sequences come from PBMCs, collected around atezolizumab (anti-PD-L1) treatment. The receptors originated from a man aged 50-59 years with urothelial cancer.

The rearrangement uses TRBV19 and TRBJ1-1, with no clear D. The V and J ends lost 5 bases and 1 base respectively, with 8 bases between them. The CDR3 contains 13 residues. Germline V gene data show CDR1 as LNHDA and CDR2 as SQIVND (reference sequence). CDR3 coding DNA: TGTGCCAGTAGTGAACAAAAGAACACTGAAGCTTTCTTT. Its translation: CASSEQKNTEAFF. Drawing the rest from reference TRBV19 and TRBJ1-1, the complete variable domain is DGGITQSPKYLFRKEGQNVTLSCEQNLNHDAMYWYRQDPGQGLRLIYYSQIVNDFQKGDIAEGYSVSREKKESFPLTVTSAQKNPTAFYLCASSEQKNTEAFFGQGTRLTVV.

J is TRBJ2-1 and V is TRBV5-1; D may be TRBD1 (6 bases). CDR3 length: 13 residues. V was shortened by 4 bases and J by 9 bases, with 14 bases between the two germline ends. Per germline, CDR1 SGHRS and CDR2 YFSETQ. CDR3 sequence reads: CASSDAGALEQFF. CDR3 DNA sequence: TGCGCCAGCAGCGACGCAGGGGCCCTTGAGCAGTTCTTC.

The CDR3: CASKRKNNEKLFF. The DNA of the CDR3 is TGTGCCAGCAAGCGGAAGAATAATGAAAAACTGTTTTTT. The chain couples TRBV27 to TRBJ1-4; D is unresolved. V was trimmed by 7 bases and J by 4 bases, leaving 10 bases between them. Germline V gene sequence: CDR1 MNHEY, CDR2 SMNVEV (reference sequence). The length of the CDR3 is 13 residues.

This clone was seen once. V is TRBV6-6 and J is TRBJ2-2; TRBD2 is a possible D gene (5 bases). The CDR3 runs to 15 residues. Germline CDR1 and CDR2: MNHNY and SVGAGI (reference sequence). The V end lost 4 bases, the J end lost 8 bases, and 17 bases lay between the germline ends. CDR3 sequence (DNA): TGTGCCAGCAGTTCAGAGGGAAGCCGGGCTGGGGAGCTGTTTTTT. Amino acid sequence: CASSSEGSRAGELFF.

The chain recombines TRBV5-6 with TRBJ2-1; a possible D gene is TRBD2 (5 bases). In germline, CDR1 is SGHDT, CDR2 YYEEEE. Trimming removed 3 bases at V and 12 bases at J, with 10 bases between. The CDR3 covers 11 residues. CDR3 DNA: TGTGCCAGCAGCTCAGGAGGACGGCAGTTCTTC. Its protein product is CASSSGGRQFF.

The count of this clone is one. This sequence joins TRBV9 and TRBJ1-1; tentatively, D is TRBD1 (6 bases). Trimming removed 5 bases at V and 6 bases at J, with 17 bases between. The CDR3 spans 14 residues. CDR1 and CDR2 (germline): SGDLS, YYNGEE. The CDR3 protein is CASSSGVGVSEAFF. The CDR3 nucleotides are TGTGCCAGCAGTTCAGGGGTGGGAGTCTCTGAAGCTTTCTTT.

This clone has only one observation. Here the CDR3 DNA reads TGTGCCAGCAGTTACTCGCCCGGCAGGGTCGCCGGGGAGCTGTTTTTT. This encodes CASSYSPGRVAGELFF. This chain joins TRBV6-5 and TRBJ2-2, with TRBD1 as a possible D gene (5 bases). Trimming took 0 bases from V and 6 from J, leaving 14 bases between them. CDR1 is MNHEY, CDR2 SVGAGI, per germline. The CDR3 is made up of 16 amino acids.

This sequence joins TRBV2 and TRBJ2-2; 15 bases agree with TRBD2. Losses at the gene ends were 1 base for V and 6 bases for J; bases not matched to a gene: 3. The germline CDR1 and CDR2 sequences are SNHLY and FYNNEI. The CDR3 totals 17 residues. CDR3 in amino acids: CASSEGTSGRAPGELFF. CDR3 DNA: TGTGCCAGCAGTGAAGGGACTAGCGGGAGGGCCCCCGGGGAGCTGTTTTTT.

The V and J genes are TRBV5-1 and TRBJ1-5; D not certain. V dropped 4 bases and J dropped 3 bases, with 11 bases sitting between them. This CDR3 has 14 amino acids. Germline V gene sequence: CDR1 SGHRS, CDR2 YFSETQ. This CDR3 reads CASSPGRDNQPQHF. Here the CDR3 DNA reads TGCGCCAGCAGCCCAGGACGGGACAATCAGCCCCAGCATTTT.

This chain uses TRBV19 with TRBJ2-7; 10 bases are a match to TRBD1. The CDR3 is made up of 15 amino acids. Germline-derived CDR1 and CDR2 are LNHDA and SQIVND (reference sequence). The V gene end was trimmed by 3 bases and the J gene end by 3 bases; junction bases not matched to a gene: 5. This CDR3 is CASSMGQGPNYEQYF. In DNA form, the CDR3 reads TGTGCCAGTAGTATGGGACAGGGGCCGAACTACGAGCAGTACTTC.

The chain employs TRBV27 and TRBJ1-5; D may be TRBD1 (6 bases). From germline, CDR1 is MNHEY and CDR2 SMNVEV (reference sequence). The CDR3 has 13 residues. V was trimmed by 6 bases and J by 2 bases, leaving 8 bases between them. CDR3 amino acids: CASRGGGNQPQHF. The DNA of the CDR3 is TGTGCCAGCAGAGGGGGGGGCAATCAGCCCCAGCATTTT.

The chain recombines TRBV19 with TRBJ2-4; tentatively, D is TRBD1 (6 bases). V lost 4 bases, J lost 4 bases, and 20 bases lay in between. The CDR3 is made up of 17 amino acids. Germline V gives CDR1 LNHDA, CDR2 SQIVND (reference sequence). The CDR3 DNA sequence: TGTGCCAGTAGTACAGACCCGACCGGGACACCAAAAAACATTCAGTACTTC. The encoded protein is CASSTDPTGTPKNIQYF.

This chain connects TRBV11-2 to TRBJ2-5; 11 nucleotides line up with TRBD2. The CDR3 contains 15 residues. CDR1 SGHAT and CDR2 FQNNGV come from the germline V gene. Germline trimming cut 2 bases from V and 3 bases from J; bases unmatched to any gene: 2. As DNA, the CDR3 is TGTGCCAGCAGCTTAACGGGACTAGCGGAAGAGACCCAGTACTTC. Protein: CASSLTGLAEETQYF.

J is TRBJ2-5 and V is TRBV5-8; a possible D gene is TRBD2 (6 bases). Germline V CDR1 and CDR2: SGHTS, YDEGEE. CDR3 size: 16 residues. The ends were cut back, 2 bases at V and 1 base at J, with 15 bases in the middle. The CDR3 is CASSFLWGESQETQYF. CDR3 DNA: TGTGCCAGCAGCTTTCTGTGGGGGGAAAGCCAAGAGACCCAGTACTTC.

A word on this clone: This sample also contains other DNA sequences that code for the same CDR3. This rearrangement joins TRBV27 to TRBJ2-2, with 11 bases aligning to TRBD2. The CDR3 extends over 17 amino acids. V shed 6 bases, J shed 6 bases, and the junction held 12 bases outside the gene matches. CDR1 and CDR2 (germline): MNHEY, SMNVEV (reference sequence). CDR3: CASSLPRLAGIPGELFF. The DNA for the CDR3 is TGTGCCAGCAGCTTGCCAAGACTAGCGGGAATCCCCGGGGAGCTGTTTTTT.

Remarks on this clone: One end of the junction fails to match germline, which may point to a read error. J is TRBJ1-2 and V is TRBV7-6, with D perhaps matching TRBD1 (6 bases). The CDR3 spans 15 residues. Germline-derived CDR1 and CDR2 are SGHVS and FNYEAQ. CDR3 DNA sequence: TGTGCCAGCAACTTAGCGTGGCAGGGGAACTATGGCTACACCTTC. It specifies CASNLAWQGNYGYTF.

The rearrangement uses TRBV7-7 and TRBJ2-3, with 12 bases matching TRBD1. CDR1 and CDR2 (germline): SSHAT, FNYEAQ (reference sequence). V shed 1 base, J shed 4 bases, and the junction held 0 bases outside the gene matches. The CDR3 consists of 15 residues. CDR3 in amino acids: CASSLGDRGPDTQYF. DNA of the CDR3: TGTGCCAGCAGCTTAGGGGACAGGGGGCCAGATACGCAGTATTTT.

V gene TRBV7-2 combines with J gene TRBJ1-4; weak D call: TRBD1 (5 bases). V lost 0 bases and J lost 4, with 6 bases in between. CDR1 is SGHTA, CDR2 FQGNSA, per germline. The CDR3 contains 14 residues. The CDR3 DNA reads TGTGCCAGCAGCTTAGCGGGGGGTAATGAAAAACTGTTTTTT. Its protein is CASSLAGGNEKLFF. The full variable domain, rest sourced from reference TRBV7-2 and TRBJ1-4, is GAGVSQSPSNKVTEKGKDVELRCDPISGHTALYWYRQSLGQGLEFLIYFQGNSAPDKSGLPSDRFSAERTGGSVSTLTIQRTQQEDSAVYLCASSLAGGNEKLFFGSGTQLSVL.

CDR3 in DNA: TGTGCCAGGTTGGACAGCGATGAGCAGTTCTTC. This sequence encodes CARLDSDEQFF. This chain joins TRBV19 and TRBJ2-1; maybe TRBD1 (6 bases). V lost 9 bases and J 8 bases, leaving 11 bases between the germline ends. The CDR3 has 11 amino acids. Germline V lookup: CDR1 LNHDA, CDR2 SQIVND (reference sequence). Together with reference TRBV19 and TRBJ2-1, the CDR3 gives the full variable domain: DGGITQSPKYLFRKEGQNVTLSCEQNLNHDAMYWYRQDPGQGLRLIYYSQIVNDFQKGDIAEGYSVSREKKESFPLTVTSAQKNPTAFYLCARLDSDEQFFGPGTRLTVL.

The CDR3 loop reads CASSFGRNTEAFF. As DNA, the CDR3 is TGTGCCAGCAGTTTTGGGAGGAACACTGAAGCTTTCTTT. The chain uses TRBV28 and TRBJ1-1; D remains ambiguous. There are 13 residues in the CDR3. Trimming took off 3 bases at V and 1 base at J, with 6 bases between the two ends. The germline V gene has CDR1 MDHEN and CDR2 SYDVKM.

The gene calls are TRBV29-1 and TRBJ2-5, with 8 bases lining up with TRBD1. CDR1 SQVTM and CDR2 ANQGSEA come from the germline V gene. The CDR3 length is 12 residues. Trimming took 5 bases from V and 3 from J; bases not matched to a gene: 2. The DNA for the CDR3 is TGCAGCGTTAACAGGGGGGAAGAGACCCAGTACTTC. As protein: CSVNRGEETQYF.

The CDR3 DNA is TGTGCCAGCAGCTTGGGCGACAGGGATTATCAGCCCCAGCATTTT. Translated, it gives CASSLGDRDYQPQHF. This sequence joins TRBV5-5 and TRBJ1-5; the match to TRBD1 covers 7 bases. CDR3 size: 15 residues. Germline lookup yields CDR1 SGHKS and CDR2 YYEKEE (reference sequence). V lost 0 bases to trimming and J lost 5 bases; unmatched junction nucleotides: 5.

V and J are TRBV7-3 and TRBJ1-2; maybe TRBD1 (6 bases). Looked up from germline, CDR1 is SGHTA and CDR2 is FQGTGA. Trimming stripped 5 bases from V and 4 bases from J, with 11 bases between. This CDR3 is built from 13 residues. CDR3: CASSPGQLYGYTF. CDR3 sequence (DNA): TGTGCCAGCAGCCCCGGACAGCTCTATGGCTACACCTTC.

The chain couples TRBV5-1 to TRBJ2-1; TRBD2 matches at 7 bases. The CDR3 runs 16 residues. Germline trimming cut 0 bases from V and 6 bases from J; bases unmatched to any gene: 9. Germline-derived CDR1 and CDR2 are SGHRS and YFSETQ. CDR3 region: CASSLGTGGPTNEQFF. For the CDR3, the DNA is TGCGCCAGCAGCTTGGGTACGGGAGGTCCTACCAATGAGCAGTTCTTC. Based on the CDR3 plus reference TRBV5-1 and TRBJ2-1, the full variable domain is KAGVTQTPRYLIKTRGQQVTLSCSPISGHRSVSWYQQTPGQGLQFLFEYFSETQRNKGNFPGRFSGRQFSNSRSEMNVSTLELGDSALYLCASSLGTGGPTNEQFFGPGTRLTVL.

The CDR3 DNA reads as TGCGCCAGCAGCTTGGACGGGAGGGAGGGCACTGAAGCTTTCTTT. Translating it yields CASSLDGREGTEAFF. The J gene is TRBJ1-1, the V gene TRBV5-1; D unresolved. Germline lookup yields CDR1 SGHRS and CDR2 YFSETQ. There are 15 residues in the CDR3. V was shortened by 0 bases and J by 4 bases, with 13 bases between the two germline ends.